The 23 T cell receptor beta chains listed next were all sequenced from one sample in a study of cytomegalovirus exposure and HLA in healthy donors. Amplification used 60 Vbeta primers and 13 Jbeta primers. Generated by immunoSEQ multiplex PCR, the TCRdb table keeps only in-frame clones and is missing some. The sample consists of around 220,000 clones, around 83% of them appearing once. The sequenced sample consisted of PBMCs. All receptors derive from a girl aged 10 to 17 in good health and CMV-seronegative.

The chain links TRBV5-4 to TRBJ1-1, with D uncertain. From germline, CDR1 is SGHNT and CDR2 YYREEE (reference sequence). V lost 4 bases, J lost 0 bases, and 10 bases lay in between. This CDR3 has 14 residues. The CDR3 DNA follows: TGTGCCAGCAGCGATCAGACAATGAACACTGAAGCTTTCTTT. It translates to CASSDQTMNTEAFF.

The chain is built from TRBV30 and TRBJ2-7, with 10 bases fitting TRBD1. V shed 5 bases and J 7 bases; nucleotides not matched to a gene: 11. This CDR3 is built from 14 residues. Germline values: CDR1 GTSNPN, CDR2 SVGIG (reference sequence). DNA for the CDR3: TGTGCCTGGGGGGGGACAGGGGCTATTTGGGAGCAGTACTTC. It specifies CAWGGTGAIWEQYF.

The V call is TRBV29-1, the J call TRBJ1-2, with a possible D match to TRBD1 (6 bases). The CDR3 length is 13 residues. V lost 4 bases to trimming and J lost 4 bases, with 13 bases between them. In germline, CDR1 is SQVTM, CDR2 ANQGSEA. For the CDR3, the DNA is TGCAGCGTTGTACGTCAGGGGCCCTATGGCTACACCTTC. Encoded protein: CSVVRQGPYGYTF.

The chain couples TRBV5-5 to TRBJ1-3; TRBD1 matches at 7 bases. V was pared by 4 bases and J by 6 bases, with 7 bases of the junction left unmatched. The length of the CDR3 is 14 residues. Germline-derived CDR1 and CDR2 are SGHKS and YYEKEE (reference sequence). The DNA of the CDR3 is TGTGCCAGCAGCGGTGGACAGGTTGCAAACACCATATATTTT. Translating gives CASSGGQVANTIYF. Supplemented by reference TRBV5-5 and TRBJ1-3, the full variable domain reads DAGVTQSPTHLIKTRGQQVTLRCSPISGHKSVSWYQQVLGQGPQFIFQYYEKEERGRGNFPDRFSARQFPNYSSELNVNALLLGDSALYLCASSGGQVANTIYFGEGSWLTVV.

DNA for the CDR3: TGTGCCAGCAGCGCACAGGGGTTGGCGAATTCACCCCTCCACTTT. Translated, it gives CASSAQGLANSPLHF. The J gene is TRBJ1-6, the V gene TRBV9, with 7 bases lining up with TRBD1. Trimming took 3 bases from V and 7 from J; bases not matched to a gene: 7. This CDR3 has 15 residues. Germline V gene sequence: CDR1 SGDLS, CDR2 YYNGEE.

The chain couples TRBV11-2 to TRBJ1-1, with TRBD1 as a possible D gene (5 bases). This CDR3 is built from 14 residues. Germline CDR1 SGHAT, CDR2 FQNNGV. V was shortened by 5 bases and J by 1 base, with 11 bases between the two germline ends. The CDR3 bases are TGTGCCAGCAGCGCCAGCGGGGGGAACACTGAAGCTTTCTTT. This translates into CASSASGGNTEAFF.

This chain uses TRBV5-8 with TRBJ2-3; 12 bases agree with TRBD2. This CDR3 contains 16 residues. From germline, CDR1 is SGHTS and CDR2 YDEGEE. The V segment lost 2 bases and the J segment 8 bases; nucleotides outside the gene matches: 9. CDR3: CASSFGGLAGGRTQYF. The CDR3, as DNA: TGTGCCAGCAGCTTTGGGGGTCTAGCGGGGGGGCGTACGCAGTATTTT.

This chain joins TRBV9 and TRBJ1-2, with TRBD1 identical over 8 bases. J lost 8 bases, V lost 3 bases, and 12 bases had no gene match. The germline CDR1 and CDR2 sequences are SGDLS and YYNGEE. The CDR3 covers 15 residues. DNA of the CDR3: TGTGCCAGCAGCGCCTTCGTGGCAGGGGGCGACGGCTACACCTTC. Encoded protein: CASSAFVAGGDGYTF.

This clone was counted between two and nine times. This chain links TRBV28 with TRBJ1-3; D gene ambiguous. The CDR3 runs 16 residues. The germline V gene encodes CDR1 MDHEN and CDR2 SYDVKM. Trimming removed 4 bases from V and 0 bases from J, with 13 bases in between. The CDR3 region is CASSSFYGFSGNTIYF. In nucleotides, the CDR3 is TGTGCCAGCAGTTCCTTCTACGGTTTCTCTGGAAACACCATATATTTT. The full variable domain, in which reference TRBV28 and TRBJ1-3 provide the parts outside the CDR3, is DVKVTQSSRYLVKRTGEKVFLECVQDMDHENMFWYRQDPGLGLRLIYFSYDVKMKEKGDIPEGYSVSREKKERFSLILESASTNQTSMYLCASSSFYGFSGNTIYFGEGSWLTVV.

CDR3 amino acids: CASTQDRGKYNEQFF. The CDR3 region has the DNA TGTGCCAGTACCCAAGACAGGGGGAAATACAATGAGCAGTTCTTC. The chain couples TRBV19 to TRBJ2-1; TRBD1 agrees at 9 bases. V was pared by 7 bases and J by 4 bases, with 8 bases of the junction left unmatched. The CDR3 is 15 residues long. CDR1 LNHDA and CDR2 SQIVND come from the germline V gene (reference sequence).

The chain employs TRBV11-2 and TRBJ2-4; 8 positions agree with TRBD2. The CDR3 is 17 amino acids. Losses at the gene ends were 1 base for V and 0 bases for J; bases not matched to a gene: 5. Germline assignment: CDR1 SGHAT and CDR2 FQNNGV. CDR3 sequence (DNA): TGTGCCAGCAGCTTAGGTCGGGGGGGGCTAGCCAAAAACATTCAGTACTTC. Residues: CASSLGRGGLAKNIQYF. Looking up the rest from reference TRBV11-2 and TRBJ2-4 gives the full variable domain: EAGVAQSPRYKIIEKRQSVAFWCNPISGHATLYWYQQILGQGPKLLIQFQNNGVVDDSQLPKDRFSAERLKGVDSTLKIQPAKLEDSAVYLCASSLGRGGLAKNIQYFGAGTRLSVL.

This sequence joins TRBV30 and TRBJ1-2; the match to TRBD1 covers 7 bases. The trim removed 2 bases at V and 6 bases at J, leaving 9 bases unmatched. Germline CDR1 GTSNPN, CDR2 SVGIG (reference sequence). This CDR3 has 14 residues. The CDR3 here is CAWSSPGQHNGYTF. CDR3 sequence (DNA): TGTGCCTGGAGTTCCCCGGGACAGCACAATGGCTACACCTTC.

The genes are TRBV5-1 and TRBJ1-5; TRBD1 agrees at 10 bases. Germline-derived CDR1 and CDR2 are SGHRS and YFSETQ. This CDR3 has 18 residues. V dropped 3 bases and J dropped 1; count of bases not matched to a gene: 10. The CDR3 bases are TGCGCCAGCAGCTCGGGCGACAGGGGGCCGGACAGCAATCAGCCCCAGCATTTT. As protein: CASSSGDRGPDSNQPQHF.

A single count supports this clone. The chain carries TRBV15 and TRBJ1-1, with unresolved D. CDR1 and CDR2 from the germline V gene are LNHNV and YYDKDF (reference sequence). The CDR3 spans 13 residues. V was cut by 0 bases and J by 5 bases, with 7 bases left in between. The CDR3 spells CATSRDPLTEAFF. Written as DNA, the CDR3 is TGTGCCACCAGCAGAGATCCGTTGACTGAAGCTTTCTTT.

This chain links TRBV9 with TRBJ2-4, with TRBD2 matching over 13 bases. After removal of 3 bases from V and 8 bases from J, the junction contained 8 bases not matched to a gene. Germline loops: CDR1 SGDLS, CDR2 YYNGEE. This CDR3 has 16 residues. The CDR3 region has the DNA TGTGCCAGCAGCGGGACTAGCGGGAGTCATTGGGACATTCAGTACTTC. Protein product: CASSGTSGSHWDIQYF.

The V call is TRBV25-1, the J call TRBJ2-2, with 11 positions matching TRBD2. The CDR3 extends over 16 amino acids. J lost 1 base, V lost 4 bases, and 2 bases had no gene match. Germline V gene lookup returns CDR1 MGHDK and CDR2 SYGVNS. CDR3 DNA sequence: TGTGCCAGCAGTGGACTAGCGGGGAGGAACACCGGGGAGCTGTTTTTT. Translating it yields CASSGLAGRNTGELFF.

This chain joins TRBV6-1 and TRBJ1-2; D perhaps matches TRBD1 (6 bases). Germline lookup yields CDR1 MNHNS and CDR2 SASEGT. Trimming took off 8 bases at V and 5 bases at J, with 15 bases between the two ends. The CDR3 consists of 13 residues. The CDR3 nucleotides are TGTGCCAGCCGCCTGACAGGTGGGTATGGCTACACCTTC. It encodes CASRLTGGYGYTF.

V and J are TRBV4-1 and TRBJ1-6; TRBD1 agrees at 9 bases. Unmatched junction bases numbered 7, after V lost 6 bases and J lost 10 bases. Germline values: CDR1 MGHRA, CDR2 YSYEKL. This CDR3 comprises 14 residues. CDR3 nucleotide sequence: TGCGCCAGCAGACAACAGGGGGCGACCTCACCCCTCCACTTT. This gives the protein CASRQQGATSPLHF.

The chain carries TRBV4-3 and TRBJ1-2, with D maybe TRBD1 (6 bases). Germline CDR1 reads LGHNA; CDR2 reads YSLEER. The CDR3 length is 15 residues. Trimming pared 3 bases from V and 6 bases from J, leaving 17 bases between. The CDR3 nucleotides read TGCGCCAGCAGCCAGGATGTCAGGGGATCGGATGGCTACACCTTC. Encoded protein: CASSQDVRGSDGYTF.

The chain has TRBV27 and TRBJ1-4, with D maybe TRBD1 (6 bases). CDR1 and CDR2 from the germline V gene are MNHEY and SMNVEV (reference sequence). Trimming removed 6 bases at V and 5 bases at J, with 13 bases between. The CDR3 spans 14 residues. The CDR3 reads CASRRNRVNEKLFF. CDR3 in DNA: TGTGCCAGCAGGAGGAACAGGGTGAATGAAAAACTGTTTTTT.

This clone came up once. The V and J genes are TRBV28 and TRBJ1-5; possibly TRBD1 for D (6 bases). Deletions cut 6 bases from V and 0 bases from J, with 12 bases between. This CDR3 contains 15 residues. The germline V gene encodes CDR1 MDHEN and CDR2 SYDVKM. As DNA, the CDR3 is TGTGCCAGCAGCATACAGGGAACTAGCAATCAGCCCCAGCATTTT. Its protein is CASSIQGTSNQPQHF.

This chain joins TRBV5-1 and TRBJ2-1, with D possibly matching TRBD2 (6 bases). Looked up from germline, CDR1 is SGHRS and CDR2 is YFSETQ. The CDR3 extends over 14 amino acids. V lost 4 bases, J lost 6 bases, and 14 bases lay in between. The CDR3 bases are TGCGCCAGCAGCACCGGGACTGGTTTCAATGAGCAGTTCTTC. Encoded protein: CASSTGTGFNEQFF.

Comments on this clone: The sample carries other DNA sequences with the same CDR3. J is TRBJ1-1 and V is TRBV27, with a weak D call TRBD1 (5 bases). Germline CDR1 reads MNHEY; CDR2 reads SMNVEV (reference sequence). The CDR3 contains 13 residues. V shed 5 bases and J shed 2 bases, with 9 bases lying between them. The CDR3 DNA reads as TGTGCCAGCAGTCTTGGACAAAACACTGAAGCTTTCTTT. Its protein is CASSLGQNTEAFF.